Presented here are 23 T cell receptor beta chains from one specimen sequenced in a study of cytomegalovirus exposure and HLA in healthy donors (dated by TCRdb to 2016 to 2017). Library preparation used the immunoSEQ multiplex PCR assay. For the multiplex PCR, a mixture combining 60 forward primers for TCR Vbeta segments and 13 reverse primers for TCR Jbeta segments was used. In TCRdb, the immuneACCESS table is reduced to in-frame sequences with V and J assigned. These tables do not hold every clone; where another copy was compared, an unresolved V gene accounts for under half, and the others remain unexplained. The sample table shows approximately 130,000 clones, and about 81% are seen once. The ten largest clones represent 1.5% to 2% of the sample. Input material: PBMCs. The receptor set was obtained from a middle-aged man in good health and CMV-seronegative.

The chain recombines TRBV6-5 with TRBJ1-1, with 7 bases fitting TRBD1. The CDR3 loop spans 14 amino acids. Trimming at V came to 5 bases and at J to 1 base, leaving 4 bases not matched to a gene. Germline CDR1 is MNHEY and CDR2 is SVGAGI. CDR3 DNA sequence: TGTGCCAGCAGTCAGGGACAGAAGAACACTGAAGCTTTCTTT. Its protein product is CASSQGQKNTEAFF.

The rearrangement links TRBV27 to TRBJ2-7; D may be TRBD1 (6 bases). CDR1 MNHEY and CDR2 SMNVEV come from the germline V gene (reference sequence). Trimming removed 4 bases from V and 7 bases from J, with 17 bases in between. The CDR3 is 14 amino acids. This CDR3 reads CASSSPPLGHEQYF. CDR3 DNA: TGTGCCAGCAGTTCCCCCCCCTTGGGACATGAGCAGTACTTC.

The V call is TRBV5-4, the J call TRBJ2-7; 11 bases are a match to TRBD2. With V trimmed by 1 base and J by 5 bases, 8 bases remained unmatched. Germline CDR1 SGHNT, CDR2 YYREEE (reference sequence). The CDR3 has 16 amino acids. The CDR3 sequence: CASSLFRLAGGNEQYF. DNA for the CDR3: TGTGCCAGCAGCTTGTTTCGTCTAGCGGGGGGCAACGAGCAGTACTTC. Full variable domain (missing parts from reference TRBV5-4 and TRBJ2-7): ETGVTQSPTHLIKTRGQQVTLRCSSQSGHNTVSWYQQALGQGPQFIFQYYREEENGRGNFPPRFSGLQFPNYSSELNVNALELDDSALYLCASSLFRLAGGNEQYFGPGTRLTVT.

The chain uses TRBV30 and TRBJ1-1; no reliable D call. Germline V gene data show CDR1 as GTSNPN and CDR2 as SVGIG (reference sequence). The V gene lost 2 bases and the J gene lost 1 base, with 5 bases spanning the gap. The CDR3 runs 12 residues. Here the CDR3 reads CAWSSRNTEAFF. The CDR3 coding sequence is TGTGCCTGGAGTTCGAGGAACACTGAAGCTTTCTTT.

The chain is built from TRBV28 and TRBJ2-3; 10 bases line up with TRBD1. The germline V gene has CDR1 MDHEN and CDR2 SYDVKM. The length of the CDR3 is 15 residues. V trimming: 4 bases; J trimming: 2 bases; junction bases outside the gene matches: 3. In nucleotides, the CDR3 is TGTGCCAGCAGTTCCGGGACAGGGGCCACAGATACGCAGTATTTT. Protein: CASSSGTGATDTQYF.

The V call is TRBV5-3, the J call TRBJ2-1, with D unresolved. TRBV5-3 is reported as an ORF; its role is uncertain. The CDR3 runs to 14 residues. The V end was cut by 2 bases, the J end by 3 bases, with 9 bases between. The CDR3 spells CARSFISIYNEQFF. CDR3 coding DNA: TGTGCCAGAAGCTTTATCTCTATCTACAATGAGCAGTTCTTC.

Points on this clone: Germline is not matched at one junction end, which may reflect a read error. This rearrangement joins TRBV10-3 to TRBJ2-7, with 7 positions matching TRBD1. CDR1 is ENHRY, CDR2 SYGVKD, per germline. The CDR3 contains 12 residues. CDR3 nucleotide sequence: TGTGCCATGGGTGACAGGGCCTACGAGCAGTGCTTC. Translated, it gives CAMGDRAYEQCF.

CDR3: CASSVAGDRARGYTF. The CDR3 DNA is TGTGCCAGCAGCGTAGCGGGGGACAGGGCCCGTGGCTACACCTTC. J is TRBJ1-2 and V is TRBV9; 9 nucleotides align to TRBD1. The CDR3 is 15 amino acids. Germline values: CDR1 SGDLS, CDR2 YYNGEE. With V trimmed by 0 bases and J by 7 bases, 7 bases remained unmatched.

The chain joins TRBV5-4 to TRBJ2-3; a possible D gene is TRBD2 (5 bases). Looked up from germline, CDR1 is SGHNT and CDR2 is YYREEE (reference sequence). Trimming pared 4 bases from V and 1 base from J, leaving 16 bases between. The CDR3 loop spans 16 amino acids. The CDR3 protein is CASSPPPGSGTDTQYF. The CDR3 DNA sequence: TGTGCCAGCAGCCCCCCCCCGGGGTCTGGCACAGATACGCAGTATTTT.

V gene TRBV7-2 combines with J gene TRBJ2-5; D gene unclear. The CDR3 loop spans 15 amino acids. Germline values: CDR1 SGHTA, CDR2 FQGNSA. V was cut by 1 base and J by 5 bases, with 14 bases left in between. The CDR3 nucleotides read TGTGCCAGCAGCTTAGGGGCCCCGCCAATCGAGACCCAGTACTTC. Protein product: CASSLGAPPIETQYF. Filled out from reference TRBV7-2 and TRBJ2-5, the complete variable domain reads GAGVSQSPSNKVTEKGKDVELRCDPISGHTALYWYRQSLGQGLEFLIYFQGNSAPDKSGLPSDRFSAERTGGSVSTLTIQRTQQEDSAVYLCASSLGAPPIETQYFGPGTRLLVL.

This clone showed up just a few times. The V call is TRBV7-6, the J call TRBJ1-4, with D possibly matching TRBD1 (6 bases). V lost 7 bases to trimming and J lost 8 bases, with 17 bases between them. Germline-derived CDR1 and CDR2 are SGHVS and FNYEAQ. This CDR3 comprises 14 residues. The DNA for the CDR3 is TGTGCCAGCACCTTCCAGCCAGGGGAGGAAAAACTGTTTTTT. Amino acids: CASTFQPGEEKLFF.

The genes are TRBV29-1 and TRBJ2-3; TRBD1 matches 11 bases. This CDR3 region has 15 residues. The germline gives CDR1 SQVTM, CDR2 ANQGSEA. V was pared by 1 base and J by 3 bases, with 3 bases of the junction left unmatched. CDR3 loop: CSVEGTGGATDTQYF. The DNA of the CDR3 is TGCAGCGTTGAAGGGACAGGGGGCGCGACAGATACGCAGTATTTT.

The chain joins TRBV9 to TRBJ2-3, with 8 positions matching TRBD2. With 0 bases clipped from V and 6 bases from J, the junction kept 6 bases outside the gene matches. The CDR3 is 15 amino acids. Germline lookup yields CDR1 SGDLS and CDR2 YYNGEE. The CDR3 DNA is TGTGCCAGCAGCGTAGCGGCGGGGGGAAGGGATACGCAGTATTTT. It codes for CASSVAAGGRDTQYF.

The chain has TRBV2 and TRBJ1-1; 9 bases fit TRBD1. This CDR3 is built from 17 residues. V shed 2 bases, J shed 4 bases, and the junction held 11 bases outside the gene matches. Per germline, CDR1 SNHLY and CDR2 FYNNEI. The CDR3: CASSESGDRVRGTEAFF. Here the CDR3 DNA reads TGTGCCAGCAGTGAATCGGGGGACAGGGTAAGGGGCACTGAAGCTTTCTTT.

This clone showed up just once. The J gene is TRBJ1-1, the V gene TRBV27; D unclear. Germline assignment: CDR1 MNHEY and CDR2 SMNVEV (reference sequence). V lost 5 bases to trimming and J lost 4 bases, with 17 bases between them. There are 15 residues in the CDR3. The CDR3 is CASSPHGRAPTEAFF. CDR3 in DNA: TGTGCCAGCAGTCCACATGGGAGGGCGCCCACTGAAGCTTTCTTT.

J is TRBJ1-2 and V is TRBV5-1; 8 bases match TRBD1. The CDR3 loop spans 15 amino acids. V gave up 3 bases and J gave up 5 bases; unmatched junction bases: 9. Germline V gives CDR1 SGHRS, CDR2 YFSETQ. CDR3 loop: CASSSPGQAAYGYTF. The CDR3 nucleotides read TGCGCCAGCAGCTCTCCGGGACAGGCCGCTTATGGCTACACCTTC.

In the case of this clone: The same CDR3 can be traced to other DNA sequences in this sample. CDR3 DNA sequence: TGCGCCAGCAGCCCGACAGGGGGCGGTGAGACCCAGTACTTC. Amino acid sequence: CASSPTGGGETQYF. The V call is TRBV5-1, the J call TRBJ2-5; 10 bases align to TRBD1. The J segment lost 5 bases and the V segment lost 4 bases, leaving 5 bases of the junction unmatched. Germline CDR1 is SGHRS and CDR2 is YFSETQ. CDR3 length: 14 amino acids.

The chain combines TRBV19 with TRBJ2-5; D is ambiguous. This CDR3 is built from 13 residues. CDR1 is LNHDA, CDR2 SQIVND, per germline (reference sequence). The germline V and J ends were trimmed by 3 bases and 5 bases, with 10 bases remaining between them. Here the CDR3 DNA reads TGTGCCAGTAGTATCCCCCCCCTCGAGACCCAGTACTTC. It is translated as CASSIPPLETQYF.

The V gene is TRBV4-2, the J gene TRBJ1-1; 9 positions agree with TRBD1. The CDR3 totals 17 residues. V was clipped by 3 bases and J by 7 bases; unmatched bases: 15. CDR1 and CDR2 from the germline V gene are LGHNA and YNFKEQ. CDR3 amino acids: CASSQAPTWDREFEAFF. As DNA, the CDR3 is TGTGCCAGCAGCCAGGCACCCACGTGGGACAGGGAATTTGAAGCTTTCTTT.

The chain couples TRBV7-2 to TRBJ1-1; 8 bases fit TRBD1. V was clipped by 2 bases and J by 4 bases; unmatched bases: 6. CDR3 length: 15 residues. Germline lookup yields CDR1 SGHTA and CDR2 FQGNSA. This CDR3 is CASSLPHRGTTEAFF. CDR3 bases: TGTGCCAGCAGCTTACCCCACAGGGGGACCACTGAAGCTTTCTTT. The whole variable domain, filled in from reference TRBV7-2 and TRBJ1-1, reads GAGVSQSPSNKVTEKGKDVELRCDPISGHTALYWYRQSLGQGLEFLIYFQGNSAPDKSGLPSDRFSAERTGGSVSTLTIQRTQQEDSAVYLCASSLPHRGTTEAFFGQGTRLTVV.

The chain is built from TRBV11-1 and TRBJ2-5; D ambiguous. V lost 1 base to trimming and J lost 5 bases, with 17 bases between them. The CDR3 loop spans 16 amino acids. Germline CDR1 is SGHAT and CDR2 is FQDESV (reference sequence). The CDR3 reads CASSLGSTQTGETQYF. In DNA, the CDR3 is TGTGCCAGCAGCTTAGGGTCGACCCAAACCGGGGAGACCCAGTACTTC.

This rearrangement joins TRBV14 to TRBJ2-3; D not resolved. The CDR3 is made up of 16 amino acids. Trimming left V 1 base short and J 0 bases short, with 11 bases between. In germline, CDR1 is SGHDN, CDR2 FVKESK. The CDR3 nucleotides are TGTGCCAGCAGCCAAGGCCTCGGCGGTAGCACAGATACGCAGTATTTT. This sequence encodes CASSQGLGGSTDTQYF.

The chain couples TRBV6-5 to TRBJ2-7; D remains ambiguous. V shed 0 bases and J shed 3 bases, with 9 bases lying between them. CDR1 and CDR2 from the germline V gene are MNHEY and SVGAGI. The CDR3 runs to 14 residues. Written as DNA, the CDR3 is TGTGCCAGCAGTTACTCGAGGCCCGACTACGAGCAGTACTTC. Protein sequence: CASSYSRPDYEQYF.